This T cell receptor beta chain was sequenced during a study of T cells in Graves' hyperthyroidism and ophthalmopathy. The sample holds many counts of this clonotype. Germline trimming cut 3 bases from V and 0 bases from J; bases unmatched to any gene: 4. The CDR3 runs to 16 residues. Looked up from germline, CDR1 is DFQATT and CDR2 is SNEGSKA (reference sequence). Amplified regions were TCR beta CDR3 sequences from RNA transcripts. When the TCR CDR3 underwent first-round RT-PCR, the HTBI primer set was used. Each CDR3 protein gets one entry after TCRdb re-called the multiplex PCR reads with MiXCR. This sample has about 560,000 distinct CDR3 sequences; approximately 16% occur once, and the top ten carry more than 15%. A lack of ophthalmopathy progression within 18 months defined stable Graves' hyperthyroidism.

The V and J genes are TRBV20-1 and TRBJ2-1, with 11 bases that match TRBD2. The sequence was obtained from a young woman with Graves' hyperthyroidism. The sequenced sample consisted of blood. The CDR3 nucleotides are TGCAGTGCTAGGCCGACTAGCGGGACCTCCTACAATGAGCAGTTCTTC. Its translation: CSARPTSGTSYNEQFF.